The clone carrying this T cell receptor beta chain has at least ten counts. Its specificity is not known. These data originate in a study of T-cell reconstitution after alpha-beta-depleted transplantation in children. The library targeted TCRbeta and was prepared with unique molecular identifiers. TCRdb recomputed calls from the PCR reads with MiXCR, one row per CDR3 protein. This sample yields approximately 250,000 distinct CDR3 sequences, of which 25% are seen a single time; less than 3.5% belongs to the top ten. The CDR3 contains 15 residues. CDR1 and CDR2 (germline): SNHLY, FYNNEI. The V end lost 3 bases, the J end lost 3 bases, and 14 bases lay between the germline ends. Findings of the study overall: Reportedly, only several hundred clones from non-depleted graft cells drove alpha-beta T-cell counts at about two months.

The sample in question was PBMCs, obtained before TCRalphabeta/CD19-depleted stem cell transplant. V and J are TRBV2 and TRBJ1-2, with no clear D. The receptor's source is a girl aged 2-10 years with Fanconi anemia, due to receive a stem cell transplant. The CDR3: CASSELSPLDYGYTF. The CDR3 nucleotides are TGTGCCAGCAGTGAGCTTAGTCCTCTTGACTATGGCTACACCTTC.